These 12 T cell receptor beta chains were all obtained from the same sample, sequenced in a study of blood T cell repertoires in COVID-19. TCRdb's copy holds only in-frame clones and misses some; the assay was immunoSEQ multiplex PCR. The sample contains 100,000 to 150,000 clones, 84% of which appear only once. Sequencing used PBMCs or T cells enriched from blood (not recorded which). The receptors stem from a man aged 35 to 55 with acute COVID-19.

The V call is TRBV5-1, the J call TRBJ2-1, with 7 nucleotides matching TRBD2. The CDR3 is made up of 15 amino acids. Looked up from germline, CDR1 is SGHRS and CDR2 is YFSETQ. V trimming: 5 bases; J trimming: 5 bases; junction bases outside the gene matches: 10. This CDR3 reads CASSTIGTTNNEQFF. The CDR3 region has the DNA TGCGCCAGCAGTACCATAGGGACTACCAACAATGAGCAGTTCTTC.

The chain carries TRBV28 and TRBJ1-5; weak D call: TRBD1 (6 bases). V lost 5 bases and J lost 3, with 17 bases in between. The CDR3 sequence is 16 residues long. Germline V gene sequence: CDR1 MDHEN, CDR2 SYDVKM. The CDR3 region is CASSPAPGQSNQPQHF. CDR3 bases: TGTGCCAGCAGTCCAGCCCCCGGACAGTCCAATCAGCCCCAGCATTTT.

The chain joins TRBV2 to TRBJ2-1, with TRBD1 matching over 7 bases. The CDR3 extends over 13 amino acids. V was pared by 7 bases and J by 6 bases, with 6 bases of the junction left unmatched. Looked up from germline, CDR1 is SNHLY and CDR2 is FYNNEI. The chain's CDR3 is CASKRTGSNEQFF. CDR3 sequence (DNA): TGTGCCAGCAAAAGGACAGGATCCAATGAGCAGTTCTTC.

The chain carries TRBV28 and TRBJ1-5; weak D call: TRBD1 (6 bases). CDR3 length: 12 residues. The V gene lost 6 bases and the J gene lost 5 bases, with 8 bases spanning the gap. Germline assignment: CDR1 MDHEN and CDR2 SYDVKM. The CDR3 reads CASRAGDQPQHF. The DNA for the CDR3 is TGTGCCAGCAGGGCAGGGGATCAGCCCCAGCATTTT.

This clone was seen only a few times. The chain couples TRBV28 to TRBJ1-3; D remains ambiguous. Germline loops: CDR1 MDHEN, CDR2 SYDVKM. V lost 4 bases and J 0 bases, leaving 10 bases between the germline ends. The CDR3 totals 15 residues. The CDR3 nucleotides read TGTGCCAGCAGTTCTCAGGACTACTCTGGAAACACCATATATTTT. This gives the protein CASSSQDYSGNTIYF. Variable domain in full (rest from reference TRBV28 and TRBJ1-3): DVKVTQSSRYLVKRTGEKVFLECVQDMDHENMFWYRQDPGLGLRLIYFSYDVKMKEKGDIPEGYSVSREKKERFSLILESASTNQTSMYLCASSSQDYSGNTIYFGEGSWLTVV.

The V gene is TRBV6-5, the J gene TRBJ1-5; no clear D gene. The germline V and J ends were trimmed by 0 bases and 5 bases, with 11 bases remaining between them. Germline-derived CDR1 and CDR2 are MNHEY and SVGAGI. The CDR3 has 15 amino acids. In DNA form, the CDR3 reads TGTGCCAGCAGTTACTCGTCAGGCCCGTATCAGCCCCAGCATTTT. Translation gives CASSYSSGPYQPQHF.

The J gene is TRBJ1-2, the V gene TRBV10-2, with 11 bases fitting TRBD1. Germline loops: CDR1 WSHSY, CDR2 SAAADI. The CDR3 runs 16 residues. Trimming removed 6 bases from V and 3 bases from J; junction bases left unmatched: 9. As DNA, the CDR3 is TGCGCCAGCAGCCAACAATGGACAGGGGGCGACTATGGCTACACCTTC. Translated, it gives CASSQQWTGGDYGYTF.

This clone was counted once. The V and J genes are TRBV19 and TRBJ2-1; tentatively, D is TRBD2 (5 bases). Germline V gene sequence: CDR1 LNHDA, CDR2 SQIVND (reference sequence). CDR3 size: 13 residues. The V end lost 3 bases, the J end lost 7 bases, and 10 bases lay between the germline ends. CDR3 loop: CASSILARNEQFF. In nucleotides, the CDR3 is TGTGCCAGTAGTATCCTAGCAAGGAATGAGCAGTTCTTC.

The rearrangement joins TRBV19 to TRBJ1-2, with 9 positions matching TRBD1. Germline V gene lookup returns CDR1 LNHDA and CDR2 SQIVND (reference sequence). The CDR3 loop spans 15 amino acids. V shed 3 bases, J shed 2 bases, and the junction held 4 bases outside the gene matches. CDR3 in amino acids: CASSIHRGQNYGYTF. The CDR3 coding sequence is TGTGCCAGTAGTATCCACAGGGGGCAGAACTATGGCTACACCTTC.

The V call is TRBV29-1, the J call TRBJ1-2, with D unresolved. The CDR3 extends over 14 amino acids. V was pared by 0 bases and J by 5 bases, with 13 bases between. Looked up from germline, CDR1 is SQVTM and CDR2 is ANQGSEA. The CDR3 region is CSVEDPKSPYGYTF. CDR3 sequence (DNA): TGCAGCGTTGAAGATCCGAAGAGTCCTTATGGCTACACCTTC. Full variable domain (rest looked up from reference TRBV29-1 and TRBJ1-2): SAVISQKPSRDICQRGTSLTIQCQVDSQVTMMFWYRQQPGQSLTLIATANQGSEATYESGFVIDKFPISRPNLTFSTLTVSNMSPEDSSIYLCSVEDPKSPYGYTFGSGTRLTVV.

J is TRBJ2-3 and V is TRBV6-5; unclear D gene. The CDR3 consists of 13 residues. CDR1 and CDR2 from the germline V gene are MNHEY and SVGAGI. The V end lost 6 bases, the J end lost 6 bases, and 13 bases lay between the germline ends. CDR3 loop: CASRAHIGDTQYF. CDR3 DNA: TGTGCCAGCAGGGCTCACATTGGTGATACGCAGTATTTT.

This clone has more than one count but fewer than ten. V and J are TRBV7-2 and TRBJ1-1; D remains ambiguous. Trimming removed 1 base at V and 11 bases at J, with 14 bases between. Germline CDR1 and CDR2: SGHTA and FQGNSA. This CDR3 is 13 amino acids long. CDR3 protein: CASSLDLRPPAFF. In DNA, the CDR3 is TGTGCCAGCAGCTTAGACCTCAGGCCCCCCGCTTTCTTT. Full variable domain (outside the CDR3, taken from reference TRBV7-2 and TRBJ1-1): GAGVSQSPSNKVTEKGKDVELRCDPISGHTALYWYRQSLGQGLEFLIYFQGNSAPDKSGLPSDRFSAERTGGSVSTLTIQRTQQEDSAVYLCASSLDLRPPAFFGQGTRLTVV.